Included here is one T cell receptor (beta chain) sequence, with context. No cognate antigen has been identified for it. No quality values exist for individual bases; no much larger clone is one base distant. CD8 naive samples were obtained by positive selection for CCR7 among CD45RO-negative cells, yielding a CD45RA+CCR7+ population from which TemRA cells were excluded. The donors were healthy, HIV-negative adults who had no recently reported acute infections or vaccinations. Every donor was a Caucasian adult living in Nashville, Tennessee, USA. After blood collection by leukapheresis, PBMCs were isolated using Ficoll-Histopaque density gradient centrifugation and then cryopreserved in the vapor phase of liquid nitrogen. Analytical flow cytometry was used to check the purity and quantity of each magnetically sorted T cell population. Genomic DNA was isolated from each sorted fraction and quantified by UV absorbance on a Nanodrop 2000c.

Trimming removed 4 bases from V and 4 bases from J, leaving 10 bases between the germline ends. The germline V gene sets CDR1 to MDHEN and CDR2 to SYDVKM. Inclusive of the bounding cysteine and phenylalanine, the CDR3 is 13 residues long. The entry retains the CDR3 DNA only, 39 bases that are in frame from base 1. This record belongs to a study of shared clonotypes between healthy human individuals (dated by TCRdb to the early 2020s). As for the study more broadly: Two women and a few men aged 18 to 49 years were included in the cohort. Leukapheresis yielded between about 0.94 and 9.5 billion PBMCs per donor. To estimate repertoire size and how much clonotype sharing occurs between individuals, the study deeply sequenced the blood TCR repertoires of five healthy adults. For each donor, CD4 naive and CD4 memory were each run on three plates, CD8 naive on two plates, and CD8 memory on one plate. To increase sequencing depth and limit assay-specific biases, different laboratories used diverse techniques to prepare libraries and sequence TCR repertoires.

Study-wide conclusions, independent of this receptor: Clonotypes shared by all four sorted-subset donors showed higher generation probabilities than non-shared clonotypes. Incomplete sequencing was indicated by rarefaction of sorted-subset datasets, despite the large sequencing depth. Sampling was restricted to blood, and TCR repertoires in tissues likely differ from the TCR repertoires found in blood. Estimated clonotype richness was generally larger for naive than for memory subsets. Sharing across a few donors was observed for roughly 5.4% of naive CD4, around 3.5% of naive CD8, 2% to 2.5% of memory CD4, and roughly 0.4% of memory CD8 clonotypes. Pairwise subsampling indicated that sequencing depth was expected to affect the degree of clonotype sharing among donors. The genetic and exposure-history diversity represented was limited by the small number of donors.

TCR CDR3 regions were amplified from genomic DNA by multiplex PCR using the deep immunoSEQ assay. For each cell subset, the extracted genomic DNA was distributed evenly across all wells of several immunoSEQ 96-well plates, and each plate served as one replicate. Each replicate PCR for sorted subsets received roughly 0.2 ug genomic DNA, equal to around 32,000 T cell genomes. Purified libraries were measured with a Qubit 3.0 fluorometer, size-checked on a Bioanalyzer 2100, and measured again with the KAPA Library Quantification kit. Every immunoSEQ 96-well plate was sequenced on a dedicated single-read 150-cycle Illumina NextSeq 550 flow cell. The study's own analysis went as follows. Because only junctional sequences without quality scores were contained in the immunoSEQ output, filtering matching that applied to full-length reads could not be performed. Sequences were annotated with PyIR, a Python wrapper for IgBLAST v1.9, using IMGT germline references to assign V/J genes and CDR3. Any read was removed if the V/J assignment was weak (E-value above 1e-6), the CDR3 was missing, or the read contained stop codons, out-of-frame junctions, or ambiguous translated residues. A V3J clonotype was defined by an identical inferred V gene, J gene, and CDR3 amino acid sequence. The percentage overlap between two repertoires was calculated by dividing the number of shared unique clonotypes by the size of the smaller repertoire. RTK rarefaction, the Chao1 estimator, and Recon v2.1 estimates of unobserved clonotypes were used to assess repertoire richness. For all TCRbeta clonotypes obtained by the gDNA method from a few donors, generation probabilities were computed with OLGA. In TCRdb, the immuneACCESS table is reduced to in-frame sequences with V and J assigned. These tables do not hold every clone; where another copy was compared, an unresolved V gene accounts for under half, and the others remain unexplained. V and J calls and clone size are given by that table; D and trimming were obtained from the DNA. The sample table contains some 2 million clones; only one count was recorded for about 94% of them. The ten largest clones add up to more than 0.95% of the sample.

The origin of this receptor is a man aged 18-30 years in good health. Recombination linked TRBV28 to TRBJ1-1; no D gene can be assigned with confidence. The specimen sequenced was naive CD8+ T cells sorted from blood. Per the publication, the cell subset or site label means: CD45RA+CCR7+. The nucleotides are TGTGCCAGCAGTTCGGGCTGGGGCACTGAAGCTTTCTTT. It is translated as CASSSGWGTEAFF.